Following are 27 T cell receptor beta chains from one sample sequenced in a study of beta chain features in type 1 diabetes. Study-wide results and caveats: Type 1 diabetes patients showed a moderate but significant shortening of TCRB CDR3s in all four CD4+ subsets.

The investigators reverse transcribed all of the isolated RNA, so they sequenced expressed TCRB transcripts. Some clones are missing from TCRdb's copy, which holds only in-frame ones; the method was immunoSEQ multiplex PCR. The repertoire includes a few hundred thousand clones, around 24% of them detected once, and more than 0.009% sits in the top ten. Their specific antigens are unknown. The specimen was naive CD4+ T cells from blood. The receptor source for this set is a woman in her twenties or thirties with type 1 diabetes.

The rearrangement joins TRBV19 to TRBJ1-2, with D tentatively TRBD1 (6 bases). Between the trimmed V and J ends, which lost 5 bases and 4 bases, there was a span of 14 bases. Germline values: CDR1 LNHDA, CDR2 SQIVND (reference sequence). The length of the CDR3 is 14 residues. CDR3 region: CASSGEGVTYGYTF. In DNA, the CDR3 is TGTGCCAGTAGTGGGGAGGGGGTAACCTATGGCTACACCTTC.

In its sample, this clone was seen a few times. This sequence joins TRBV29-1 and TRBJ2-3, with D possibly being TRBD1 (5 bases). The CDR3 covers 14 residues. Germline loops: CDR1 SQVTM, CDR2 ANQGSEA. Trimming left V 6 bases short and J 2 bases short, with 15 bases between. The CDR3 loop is CSVYEQGTTDTQYF. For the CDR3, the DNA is TGCAGCGTCTACGAGCAGGGAACCACAGATACGCAGTATTTT.

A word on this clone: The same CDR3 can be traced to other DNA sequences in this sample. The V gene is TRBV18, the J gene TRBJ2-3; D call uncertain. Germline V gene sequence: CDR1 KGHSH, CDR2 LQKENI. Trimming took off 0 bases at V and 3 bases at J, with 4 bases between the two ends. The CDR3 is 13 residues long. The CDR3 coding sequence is TGTGCCAGCTCACCACCGAGTACAGATACGCAGTATTTT. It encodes CASSPPSTDTQYF.

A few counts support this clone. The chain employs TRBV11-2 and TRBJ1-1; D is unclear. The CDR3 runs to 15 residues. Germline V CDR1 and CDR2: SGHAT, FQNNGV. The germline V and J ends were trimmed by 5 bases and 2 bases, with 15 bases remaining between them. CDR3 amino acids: CASSPREGANTEAFF. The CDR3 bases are TGTGCCAGCAGCCCAAGGGAGGGCGCCAACACTGAAGCTTTCTTT.

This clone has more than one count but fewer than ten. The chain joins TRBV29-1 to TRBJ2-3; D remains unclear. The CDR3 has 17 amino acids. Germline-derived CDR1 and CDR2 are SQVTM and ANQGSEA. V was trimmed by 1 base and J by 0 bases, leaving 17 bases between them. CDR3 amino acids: CSVEGSPNLGSTDTQYF. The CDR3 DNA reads TGCAGCGTTGAAGGGAGCCCAAACCTCGGTAGCACAGATACGCAGTATTTT.

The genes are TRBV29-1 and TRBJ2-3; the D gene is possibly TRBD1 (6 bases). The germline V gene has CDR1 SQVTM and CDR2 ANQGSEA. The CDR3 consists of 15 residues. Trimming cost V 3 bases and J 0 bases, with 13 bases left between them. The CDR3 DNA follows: TGCAGCGTTGAGAGAGGACAGACTAGCACAGATACGCAGTATTTT. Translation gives CSVERGQTSTDTQYF.

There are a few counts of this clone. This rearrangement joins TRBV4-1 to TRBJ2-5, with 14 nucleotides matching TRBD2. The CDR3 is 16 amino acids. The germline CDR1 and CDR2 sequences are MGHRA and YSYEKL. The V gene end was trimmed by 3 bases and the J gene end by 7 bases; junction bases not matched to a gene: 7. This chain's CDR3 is CASSQLGLAGEVTQYF. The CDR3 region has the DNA TGCGCCAGCAGCCAGTTGGGACTAGCGGGAGAGGTGACCCAGTACTTC.

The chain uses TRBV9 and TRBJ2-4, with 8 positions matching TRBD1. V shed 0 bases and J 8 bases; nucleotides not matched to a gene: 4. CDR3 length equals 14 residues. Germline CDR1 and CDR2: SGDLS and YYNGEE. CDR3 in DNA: TGTGCCAGCAGCGTAGGGGACAGGAAGGACATTCAGTACTTC. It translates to CASSVGDRKDIQYF.

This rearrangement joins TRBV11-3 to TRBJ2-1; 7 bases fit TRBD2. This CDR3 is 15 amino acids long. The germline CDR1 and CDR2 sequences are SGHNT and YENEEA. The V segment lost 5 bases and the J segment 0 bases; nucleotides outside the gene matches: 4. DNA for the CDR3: TGTGCCAGCAGCCTGGGGGGGTACTCCTACAATGAGCAGTTCTTC. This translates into CASSLGGYSYNEQFF.

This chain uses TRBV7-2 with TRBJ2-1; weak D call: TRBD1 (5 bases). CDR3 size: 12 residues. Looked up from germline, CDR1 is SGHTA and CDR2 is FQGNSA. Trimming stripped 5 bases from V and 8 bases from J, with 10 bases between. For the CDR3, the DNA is TGTGCCAGCAGCCCTCAGGGATATGAGCAGTTCTTC. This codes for CASSPQGYEQFF.

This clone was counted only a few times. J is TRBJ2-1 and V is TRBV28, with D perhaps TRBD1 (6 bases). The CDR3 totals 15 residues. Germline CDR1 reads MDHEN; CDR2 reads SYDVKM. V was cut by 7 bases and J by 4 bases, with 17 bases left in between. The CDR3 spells CASNPQGGGYNEQFF. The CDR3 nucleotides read TGTGCCAGCAACCCACAGGGTGGGGGATACAATGAGCAGTTCTTC.

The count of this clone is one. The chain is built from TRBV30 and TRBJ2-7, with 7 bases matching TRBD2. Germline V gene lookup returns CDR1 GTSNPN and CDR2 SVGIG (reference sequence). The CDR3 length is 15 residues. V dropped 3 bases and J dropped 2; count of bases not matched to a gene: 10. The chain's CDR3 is CAWRGVAGVPYEQYF. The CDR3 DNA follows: TGTGCCTGGAGGGGGGTGGCGGGAGTCCCCTACGAGCAGTACTTC. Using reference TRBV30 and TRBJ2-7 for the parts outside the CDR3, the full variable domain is SQTIHQWPATLVQPVGSPLSLECTVEGTSNPNLYWYRQAAGRGLQLLFYSVGIGQISSEVPQNLSASRPQDRQFILSSKKLLLSDSGFYLCAWRGVAGVPYEQYFGPGTRLTVT.

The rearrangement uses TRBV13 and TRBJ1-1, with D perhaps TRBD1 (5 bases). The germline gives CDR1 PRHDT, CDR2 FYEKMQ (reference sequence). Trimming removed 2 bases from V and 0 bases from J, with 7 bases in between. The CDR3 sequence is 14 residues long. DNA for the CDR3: TGTGCCAGCAGCTTATCAGGGCTGAACACTGAAGCTTTCTTT. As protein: CASSLSGLNTEAFF.

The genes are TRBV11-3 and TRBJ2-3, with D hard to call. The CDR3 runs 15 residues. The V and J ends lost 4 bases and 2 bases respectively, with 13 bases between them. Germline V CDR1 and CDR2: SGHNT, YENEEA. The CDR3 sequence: CASSSASTHTDTQYF. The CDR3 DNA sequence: TGTGCCAGCAGCTCCGCTAGTACACACACAGATACGCAGTATTTT.

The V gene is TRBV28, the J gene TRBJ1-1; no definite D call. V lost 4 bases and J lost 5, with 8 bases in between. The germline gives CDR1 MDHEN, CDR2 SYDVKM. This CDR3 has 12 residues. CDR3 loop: CASSSGRTEAFF. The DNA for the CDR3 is TGTGCCAGCAGTTCTGGGAGGACTGAAGCTTTCTTT.

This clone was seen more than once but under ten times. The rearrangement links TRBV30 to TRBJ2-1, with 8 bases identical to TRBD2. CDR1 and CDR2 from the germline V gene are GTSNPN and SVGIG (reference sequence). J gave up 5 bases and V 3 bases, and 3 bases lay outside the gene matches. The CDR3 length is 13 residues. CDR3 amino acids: CAWSGRADNEQFF. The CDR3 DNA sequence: TGTGCCTGGAGCGGGAGGGCCGACAATGAGCAGTTCTTC.

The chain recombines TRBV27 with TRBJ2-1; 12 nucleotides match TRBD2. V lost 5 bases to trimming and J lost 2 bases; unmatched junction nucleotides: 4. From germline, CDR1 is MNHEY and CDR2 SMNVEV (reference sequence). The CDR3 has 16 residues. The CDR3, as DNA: TGTGCCAGCAGTCTAGGACTAGCGGGACCCTACAATGAGCAGTTCTTC. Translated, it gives CASSLGLAGPYNEQFF.

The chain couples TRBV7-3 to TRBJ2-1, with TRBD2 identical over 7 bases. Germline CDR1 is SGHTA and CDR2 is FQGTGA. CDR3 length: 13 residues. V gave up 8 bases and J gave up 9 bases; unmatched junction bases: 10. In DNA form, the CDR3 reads TGTGCCAGCTCAACGGGGGAGGGCCTTGAGCAGTTCTTC. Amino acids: CASSTGEGLEQFF.

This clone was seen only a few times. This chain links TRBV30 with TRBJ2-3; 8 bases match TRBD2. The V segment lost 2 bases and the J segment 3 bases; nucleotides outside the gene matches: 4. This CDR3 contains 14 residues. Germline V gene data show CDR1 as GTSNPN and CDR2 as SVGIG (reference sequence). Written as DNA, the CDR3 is TGTGCCTGGAGTTTAGCGGGATCTACAGATACGCAGTATTTT. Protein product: CAWSLAGSTDTQYF.

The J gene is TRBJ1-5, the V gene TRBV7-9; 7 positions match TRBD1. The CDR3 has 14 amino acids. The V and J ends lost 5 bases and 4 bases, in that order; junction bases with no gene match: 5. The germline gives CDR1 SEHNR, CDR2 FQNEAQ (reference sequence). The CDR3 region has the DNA TGTGCCAGCAGCCCAGGACAGGTAAATCAGCCCCAGCATTTT. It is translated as CASSPGQVNQPQHF.

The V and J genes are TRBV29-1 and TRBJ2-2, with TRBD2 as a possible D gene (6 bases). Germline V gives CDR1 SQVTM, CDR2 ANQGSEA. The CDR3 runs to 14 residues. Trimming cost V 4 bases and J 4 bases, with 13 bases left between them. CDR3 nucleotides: TGCAGCGTTGGCGTGACTAGGCCCACCGGGGAGCTGTTTTTT. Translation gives CSVGVTRPTGELFF.

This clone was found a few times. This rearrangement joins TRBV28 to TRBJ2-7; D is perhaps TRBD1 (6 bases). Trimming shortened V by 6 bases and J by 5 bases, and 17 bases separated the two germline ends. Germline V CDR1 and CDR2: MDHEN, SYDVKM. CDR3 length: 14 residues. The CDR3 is CASSRGGFLNEQYF. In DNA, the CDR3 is TGTGCCAGCAGCCGAGGGGGTTTCCTGAACGAGCAGTACTTC.

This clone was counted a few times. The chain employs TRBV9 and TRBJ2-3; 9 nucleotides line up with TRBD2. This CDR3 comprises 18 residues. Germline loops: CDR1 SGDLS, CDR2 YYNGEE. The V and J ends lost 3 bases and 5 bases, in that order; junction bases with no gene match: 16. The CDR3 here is CASSAPGVAGVPLDTQYF. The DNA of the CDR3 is TGTGCCAGCAGCGCTCCAGGGGTAGCGGGGGTCCCTTTAGATACGCAGTATTTT. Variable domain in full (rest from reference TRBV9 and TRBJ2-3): DSGVTQTPKHLITATGQRVTLRCSPRSGDLSVYWYQQSLDQGLQFLIQYYNGEERAKGNILERFSAQQFPDLHSELNLSSLELGDSALYFCASSAPGVAGVPLDTQYFGPGTRLTVL.

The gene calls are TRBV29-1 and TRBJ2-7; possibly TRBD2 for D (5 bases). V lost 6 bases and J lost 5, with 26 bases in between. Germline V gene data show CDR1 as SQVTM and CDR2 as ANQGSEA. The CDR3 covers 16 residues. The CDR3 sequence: CSVSAGSASDVHEQYF. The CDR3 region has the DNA TGCAGCGTGAGCGCGGGCTCCGCGTCTGACGTCCACGAGCAGTACTTC.

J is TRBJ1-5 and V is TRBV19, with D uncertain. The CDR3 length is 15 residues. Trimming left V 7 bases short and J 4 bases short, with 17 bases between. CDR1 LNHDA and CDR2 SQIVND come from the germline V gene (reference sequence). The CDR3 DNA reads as TGTGCCAGTATTCTGGGAGGGAGGGCTAATCAGCCCCAGCATTTT. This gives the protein CASILGGRANQPQHF.

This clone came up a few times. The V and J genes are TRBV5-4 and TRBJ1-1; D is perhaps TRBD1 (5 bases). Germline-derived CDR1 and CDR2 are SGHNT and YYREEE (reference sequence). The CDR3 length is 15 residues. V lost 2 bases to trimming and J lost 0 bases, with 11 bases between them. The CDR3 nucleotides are TGTGCCAGCAGCTTCCCGGGACTCATGAACACTGAAGCTTTCTTT. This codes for CASSFPGLMNTEAFF.

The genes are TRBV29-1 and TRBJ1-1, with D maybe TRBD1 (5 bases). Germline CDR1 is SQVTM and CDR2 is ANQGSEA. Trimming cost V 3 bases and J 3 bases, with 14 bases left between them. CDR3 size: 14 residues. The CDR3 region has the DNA TGCAGCGTTGAGGGGGGGGTGGCCGACACTGAAGCTTTCTTT. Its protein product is CSVEGGVADTEAFF. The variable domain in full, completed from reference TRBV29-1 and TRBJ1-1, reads SAVISQKPSRDICQRGTSLTIQCQVDSQVTMMFWYRQQPGQSLTLIATANQGSEATYESGFVIDKFPISRPNLTFSTLTVSNMSPEDSSIYLCSVEGGVADTEAFFGQGTRLTVV.